This TCR beta chain was obtained from a study of blood T cell repertoires in COVID-19. Study overall: Sites in the United States, Italy and Spain provided acute and convalescent COVID-19 samples. Nucleic acid was either cDNA or gDNA, and it came from T cells, B-cell-depleted T cells, or PBMCs.

The length of the CDR3 is 17 residues. V lost 1 base, J lost 0 bases, and 6 bases stayed unmatched. Germline V gives CDR1 MNHNS, CDR2 SASEGT. Per the original data handling: Using reference gene primer amplification, nucleated cell counts were estimated. The method was immunoSEQ multiplex PCR; TCRdb's version includes in-frame clones alone and lacks a portion of them. V and J calls and clone size are as listed in that table; D and trimming were resolved from the DNA. The sample consists of some 40,000 clones, around nine tenths of them appearing once. The TCR originated in a human donor in a cohort sampled during active COVID-19. The V gene is TRBV6-1, the J gene TRBJ2-3, with 8 positions matching TRBD2. The sample was peripheral blood. CDR3 loop: CASSEGTIAGSTDTQYF. Written as DNA, the CDR3 is TGTGCCAGCAGTGAAGGCACTATAGCGGGGAGCACAGATACGCAGTATTTT.